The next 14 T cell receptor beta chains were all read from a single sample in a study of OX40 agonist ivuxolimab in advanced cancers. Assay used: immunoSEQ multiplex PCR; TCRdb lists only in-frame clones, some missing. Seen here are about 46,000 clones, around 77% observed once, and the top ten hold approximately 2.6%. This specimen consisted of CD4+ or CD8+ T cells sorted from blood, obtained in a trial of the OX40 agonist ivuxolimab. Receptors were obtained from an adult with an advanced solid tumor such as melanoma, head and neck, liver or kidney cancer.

The CDR3 DNA is TGTGCCAGCAGTTACAGCCTGAGGGACCCATCCGATCAGCCCCAGCATTTT. Translation gives CASSYSLRDPSDQPQHF. The chain has TRBV28 and TRBJ1-5, with a possible D match to TRBD1 (5 bases). This CDR3 spans 17 amino acids. V shed 4 bases and J shed 5 bases, with 21 bases lying between them. From germline, CDR1 is MDHEN and CDR2 SYDVKM.

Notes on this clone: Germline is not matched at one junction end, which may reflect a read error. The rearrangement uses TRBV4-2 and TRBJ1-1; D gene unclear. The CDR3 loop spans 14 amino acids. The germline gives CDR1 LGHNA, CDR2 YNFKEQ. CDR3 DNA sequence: TGTGCCAGCAGCCTTGGTGGGGTTTCCCCTGATGCTTTCTTT. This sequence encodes CASSLGGVSPDAFF.

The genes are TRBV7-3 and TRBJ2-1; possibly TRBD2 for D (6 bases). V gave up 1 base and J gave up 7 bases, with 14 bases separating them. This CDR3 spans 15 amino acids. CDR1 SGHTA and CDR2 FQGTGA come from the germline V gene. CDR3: CASSLNVRGRNEQFF. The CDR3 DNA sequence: TGTGCCAGCAGCTTAAATGTTCGGGGGAGGAATGAGCAGTTCTTC.

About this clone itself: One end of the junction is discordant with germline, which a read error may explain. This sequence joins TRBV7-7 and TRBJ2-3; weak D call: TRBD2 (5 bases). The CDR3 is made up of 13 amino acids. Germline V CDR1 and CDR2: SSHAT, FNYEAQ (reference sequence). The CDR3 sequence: CASSFTRTDTQYF. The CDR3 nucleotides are TGTGCTAGCAGCTTCACTAGGACAGATACGCAGTATTTT.

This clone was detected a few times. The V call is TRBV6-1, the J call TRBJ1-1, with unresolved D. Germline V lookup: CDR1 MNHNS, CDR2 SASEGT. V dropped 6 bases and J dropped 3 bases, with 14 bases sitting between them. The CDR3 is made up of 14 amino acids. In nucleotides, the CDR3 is TGTGCCAGCAGACTCTATGAGATTGACACTGAAGCTTTCTTT. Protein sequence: CASRLYEIDTEAFF.

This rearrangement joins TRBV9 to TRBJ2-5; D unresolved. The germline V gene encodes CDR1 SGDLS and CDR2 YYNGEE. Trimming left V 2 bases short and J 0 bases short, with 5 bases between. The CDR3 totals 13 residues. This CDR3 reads CASSVLDQETQYF. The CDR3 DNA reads TGTGCCAGCAGCGTTTTAGACCAAGAGACCCAGTACTTC.

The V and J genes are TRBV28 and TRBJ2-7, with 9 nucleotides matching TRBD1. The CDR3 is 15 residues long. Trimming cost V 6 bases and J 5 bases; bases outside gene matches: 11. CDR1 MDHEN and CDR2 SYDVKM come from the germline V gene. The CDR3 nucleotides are TGTGCCAGCAGGACCGGCGGACAGGGGAGCAACGAGCAGTACTTC. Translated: CASRTGGQGSNEQYF.

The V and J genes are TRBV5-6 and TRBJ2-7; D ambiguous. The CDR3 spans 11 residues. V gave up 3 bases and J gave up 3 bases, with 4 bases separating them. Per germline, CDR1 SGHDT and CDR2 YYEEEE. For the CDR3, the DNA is TGTGCCAGCAGCTCATACTACGAGCAGTACTTC. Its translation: CASSSYYEQYF.

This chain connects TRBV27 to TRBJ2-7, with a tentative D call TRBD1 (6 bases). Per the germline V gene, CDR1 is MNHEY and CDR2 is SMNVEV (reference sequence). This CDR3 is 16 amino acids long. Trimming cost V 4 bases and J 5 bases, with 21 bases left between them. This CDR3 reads CASSYTGPRNKHEQYF. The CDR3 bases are TGTGCCAGCAGTTACACAGGGCCCCGGAACAAGCACGAGCAGTACTTC.

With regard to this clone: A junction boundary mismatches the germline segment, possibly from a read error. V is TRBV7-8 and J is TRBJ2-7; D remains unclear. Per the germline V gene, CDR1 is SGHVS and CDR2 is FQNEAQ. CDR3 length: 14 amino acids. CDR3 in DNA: TGTGCCAGCAGTTTAGCAGCCCCTCCCCGCGAGCAGTACTTC. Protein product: CASSLAAPPREQYF.

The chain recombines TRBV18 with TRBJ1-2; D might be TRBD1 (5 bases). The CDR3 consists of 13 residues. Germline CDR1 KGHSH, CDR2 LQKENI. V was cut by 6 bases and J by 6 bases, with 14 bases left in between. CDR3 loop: CASSPGGGDGYTF. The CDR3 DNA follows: TGTGCCAGCTCCCCCGGCGGGGGGGATGGCTACACCTTC.

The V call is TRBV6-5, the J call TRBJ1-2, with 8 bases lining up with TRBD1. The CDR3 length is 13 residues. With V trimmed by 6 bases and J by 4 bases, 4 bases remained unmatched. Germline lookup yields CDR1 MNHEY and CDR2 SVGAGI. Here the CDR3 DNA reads TGTGCCAGCAGCGACGGACAGGGCTATGGCTACACCTTC. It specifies CASSDGQGYGYTF.

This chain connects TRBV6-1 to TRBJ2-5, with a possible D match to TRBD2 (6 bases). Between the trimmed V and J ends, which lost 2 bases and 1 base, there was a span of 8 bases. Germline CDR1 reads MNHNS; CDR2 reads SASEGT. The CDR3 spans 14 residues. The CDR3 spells CASSETSSQETQYF. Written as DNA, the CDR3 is TGTGCCAGCAGTGAAACTAGCTCCCAAGAGACCCAGTACTTC.

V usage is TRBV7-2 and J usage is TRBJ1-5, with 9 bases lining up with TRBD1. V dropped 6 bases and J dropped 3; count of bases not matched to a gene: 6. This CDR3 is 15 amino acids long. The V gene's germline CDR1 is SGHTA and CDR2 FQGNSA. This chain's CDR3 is CASRTTGGYNQPQHF. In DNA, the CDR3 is TGTGCCAGCAGGACGACAGGGGGGTACAATCAGCCCCAGCATTTT.